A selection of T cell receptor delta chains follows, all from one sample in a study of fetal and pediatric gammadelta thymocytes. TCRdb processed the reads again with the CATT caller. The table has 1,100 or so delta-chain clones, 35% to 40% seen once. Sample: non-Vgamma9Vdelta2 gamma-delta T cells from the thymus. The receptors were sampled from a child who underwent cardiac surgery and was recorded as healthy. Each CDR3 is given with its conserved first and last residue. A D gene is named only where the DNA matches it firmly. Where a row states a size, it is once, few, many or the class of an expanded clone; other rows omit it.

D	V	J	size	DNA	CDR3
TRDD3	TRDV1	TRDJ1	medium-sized	TGTGCTCTTGGGGACCCACCTGGCCCCCTTTACTGGGGAAACACCCTAAGGCCTTACACCGATAAACTCATCTTT	CALGDPPGPLYWGNTLRPYTDKLIF
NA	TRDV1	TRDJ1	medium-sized	TGTGCTCTTGGGGAAACCGTACCTGACCAATTAGCCAACAGACTCATCTTT	CALGETVPDQLANRLIF
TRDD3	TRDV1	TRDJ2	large	TGTGCTCTTGGGGAACTAGAGGCCCCTACGCCCTTTACTGGGGGATACCCCGCTTTGACAGCACAACTCTTCTTT	CALGELEAPTPFTGGYPALTAQLFF
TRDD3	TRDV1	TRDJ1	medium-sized	TGTGCTCTTGGGAAGGGGACCTTTCTTCCCCCAGAGTTACTGGGGGATTGGGGGCTCATCTTT	CALGKGTFLPPELLGDWGLIF
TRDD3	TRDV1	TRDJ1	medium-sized	TGTGCTCTTGGGGAAACCCTTTTCCAAAACTGGGGGATACGTCGTACCGATAAACTCATCTTT	CALGETLFQNWGIRRTDKLIF
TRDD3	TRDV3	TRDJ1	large	TGTGCCTTACCCTTCCGACTGGGGGATACGCTTTGTAAATTGTACACCGATAAACTCATCTTT	CALPFRLGDTLCKLYTDKLIF
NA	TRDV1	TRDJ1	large	TGTGCTCTTGGGGAATCCCCCGAAACCGGGGGCTCCTACGCGAACACCGATAAACTCATCTTT	CALGESPETGGSYANTDKLIF
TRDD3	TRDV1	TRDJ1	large	TGTGCTCTTGGGGCATCCCACGCTGCCCTACTGGGGTCATACTCCGGCAAACTCATCTTT	CALGASHAALLGSYSGKLIF
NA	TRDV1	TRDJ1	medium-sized	TGTGCTCTTGGGGTAGGCCTTTTCCCATACGAAAGTTGGTGCACCGATAAACTCATCTTT	CALGVGLFPYESWCTDKLIF
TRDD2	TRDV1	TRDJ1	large	TGTGCTCTTGGGGTCAATGGCCTTCCTATAAAAAAACTCATCTTT	CALGVNGLPIKKLIF
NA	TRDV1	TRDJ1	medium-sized	TGTGCTCTTGGCCTTCTTTATACCCGTAACGATAAACTCATCTTT	CALGLLYTRNDKLIF
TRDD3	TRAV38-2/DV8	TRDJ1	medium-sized	TGTGCTTATAGGAGCTTACGAACTAGTACTGGGGGATCCACCACCGATAAACTCATCTTT	CAYRSLRTSTGGSTTDKLIF
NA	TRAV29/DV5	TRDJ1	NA	TGTGCAGCTATCCTTCCCCCTGGGGGTCCGTACACCGATAAACTCATCTTT	CAAILPPGGPYTDKLIF
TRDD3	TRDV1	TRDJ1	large	TGTGCTCTTGGGGAACTCCGTTCGGCTGGGGGGTACACCGATAAACTCATCTTT	CALGELRSAGGYTDKLIF
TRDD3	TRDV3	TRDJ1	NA	TGTGCCTTTGGAGCCCGTATACTGGGGGATCCGGGAATGAGCGATAAAAGCATCTTT	CAFGARILGDPGMSDKSIF
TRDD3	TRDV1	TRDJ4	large	TGTGCTCTTGGGGATTCAGCCTTCCTACTGGGGGATACGCCCAGACCCCTGATCTTT	CALGDSAFLLGDTPRPLIF
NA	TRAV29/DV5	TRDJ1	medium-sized	TGTGCAGCAAGCAGAATAGGCATACGCCAATCCAACGAACCCGGGATATCCGATAAACTCATCTTT	CAASRIGIRQSNEPGISDKLIF
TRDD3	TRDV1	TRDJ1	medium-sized	TGTGCTCTTGGGGAAGGGTGCTGGGGGAGCTACACCGATAAACTCATCTTT	CALGEGCWGSYTDKLIF
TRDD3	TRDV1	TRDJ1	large	TGTGCTCTTGGGGAACCGCTTACGGTCCTAGGGGGGATAATAGGGCTGTGCCACACCGATAAACTCATCTTT	CALGEPLTVLGGIIGLCHTDKLIF
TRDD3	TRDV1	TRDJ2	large	TGTGCTCTTGGGTCCCACCGAAAACTGGGGGATGTCCGCCCTTTGACAGCACAACTCTTCTTT	CALGSHRKLGDVRPLTAQLFF
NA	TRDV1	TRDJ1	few	TGTGCTCTTGGGGAACTAGTCTCTTTCGGCGAAGGGGGCGGCACCGATAAACTCATCTTT	CALGELVSFGEGGGTDKLIF
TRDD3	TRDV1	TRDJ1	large	TGTGCTCTTGGGGAAGTTTATTCCTTCGGTGTTGGGGGATACCCCTGTTTGGAGTGCACCGATAAACTCATCTTT	CALGEVYSFGVGGYPCLECTDKLIF
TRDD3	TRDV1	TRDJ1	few	TGTGCTCTTGGGGAAGGATATCTACGTCTCGGTACTGGGGATACGGGAGATAAACTCATCTTT	CALGEGYLRLGTGDTGDKLIF
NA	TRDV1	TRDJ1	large	TGTGCTCTTGGGGATCCGATTTCTTCCTACGAAGACTGGGGAGGATACCCTACCCTCATCTTT	CALGDPISSYEDWGGYPTLIF
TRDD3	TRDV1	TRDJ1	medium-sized	TGTGCTCTTGGTCGACCCTACGGAGGGGATACTCGCGGCACCGATAAACTCATCTTT	CALGRPYGGDTRGTDKLIF
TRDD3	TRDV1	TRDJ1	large	TGTGCTCTTGGGGAAGTGCTCCCAACCTGGGACTGGGGGATAACCGATAAACTCATCTTT	CALGEVLPTWDWGITDKLIF
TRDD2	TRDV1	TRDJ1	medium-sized	TGTGCTCTTGGGGACCCTGGGGCCCCCTTCCTACCGGGAGGTGGGGTCACCGATAAACTCATCTTT	CALGDPGAPFLPGGGVTDKLIF
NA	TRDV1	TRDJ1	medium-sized	TGTGCTCTTGGGGAACGCTCCACCGATAAACTCATCTTT	CALGERSTDKLIF
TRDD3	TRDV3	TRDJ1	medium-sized	TGTGCCTCCGTACTGGGGGATACCAGACACACCGATAAACTCATCTTT	CASVLGDTRHTDKLIF
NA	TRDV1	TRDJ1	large	TGTGCTCTTGGAAGGTGGGGGCCGCACTACACCGATAAACTCATCTTT	CALGRWGPHYTDKLIF
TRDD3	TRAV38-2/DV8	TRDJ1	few	TGTGCTTATAGGAGATCTCCCCCAACTGGGGGATACTGGGGCGCCGATAAACTCATCTTT	CAYRRSPPTGGYWGADKLIF
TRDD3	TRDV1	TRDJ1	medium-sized	TGTGCTCTTGGGAGGGCAGTGTGGGGGATAGATTGGCCCCTGTACACCGATAAACTCATCTTT	CALGRAVWGIDWPLYTDKLIF
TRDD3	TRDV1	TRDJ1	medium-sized	TGTGCTCTTGGGGGTCCTTTAGGTGCCACGGACTGGGGGATCTTGGTGTACACCGATAAACTCATCTTT	CALGGPLGATDWGILVYTDKLIF
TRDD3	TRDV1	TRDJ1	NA	TGTGCTCTTGGGCCTCCATCGGGGATACAGATTCGACTACCAGGCACCGATAAACTCATCTTT	CALGPPSGIQIRLPGTDKLIF
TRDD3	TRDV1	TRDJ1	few	TGTGCTCTTGGGGAACTGTCTCTACCTTCCCCCCAAGGACGGTACTGGGGGGCAACCTACACCGATAAACTCATCTTT	CALGELSLPSPQGRYWGATYTDKLIF
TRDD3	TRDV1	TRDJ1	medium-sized	TGTGCTCTTGGGGAACTGTCCTTGGGGGATAAGGATACCGATAAACTCATCTTT	CALGELSLGDKDTDKLIF
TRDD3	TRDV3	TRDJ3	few	TGTGCCTTTAGCAACTGGTCGCCCCTGGGGGATAACACTCACTCCTGGGACACCCGACAGATGTTTTTC	CAFSNWSPLGDNTHSWDTRQMFF
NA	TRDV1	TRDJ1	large	TGTGCTCTTGGGGACCCACCTTCTTCCCACCCTGGAGGGGCGTACACCGATAAACTCATCTTT	CALGDPPSSHPGGAYTDKLIF
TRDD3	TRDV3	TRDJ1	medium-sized	TGTGCCACCCTATTTTGGACCCCACTTCCCGCTCCAGCTTCTGGGGGATACGCCCCGGAGTACACCGATAAACTCATCTTT	CATLFWTPLPAPASGGYAPEYTDKLIF
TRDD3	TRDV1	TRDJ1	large	TGTGCTCTTGGGGAACCGAACGTCCGTCTAAGGGTACTGGGGGCTAATCCCAAACTCATCTTT	CALGEPNVRLRVLGANPKLIF